Each of the 20 T cell receptor beta chains below was sequenced from the same sample in a study of cytomegalovirus exposure and HLA in healthy donors. Assay used: immunoSEQ multiplex PCR; TCRdb lists only in-frame clones, some missing. The sample has some 130,000 clones; about 80% are singletons. Sequenced sample: PBMCs. All receptors come from a man younger than 40 in good health and CMV-seropositive.

V gene TRBV7-6 combines with J gene TRBJ1-2; 11 bases agree with TRBD1. The CDR3 has 15 residues. The germline CDR1 and CDR2 sequences are SGHVS and FNYEAQ. J gave up 6 bases and V 4 bases, and 7 bases lay outside the gene matches. CDR3 amino acids: CASSSGQGAGDGYTF. The CDR3 region has the DNA TGTGCCAGCAGCTCCGGACAGGGGGCGGGAGATGGCTACACCTTC.

This sequence joins TRBV29-1 and TRBJ1-1; D possibly corresponds to TRBD1 (5 bases). The CDR3 runs to 13 residues. Trimming stripped 4 bases from V and 2 bases from J, with 11 bases between. Germline assignment: CDR1 SQVTM and CDR2 ANQGSEA. The CDR3 DNA is TGCAGCGTTGCGGCAGGGATCAACACTGAAGCTTTCTTT. It codes for CSVAAGINTEAFF.

V and J are TRBV7-2 and TRBJ2-7, with 9 bases aligning to TRBD2. V dropped 3 bases and J dropped 4; count of bases not matched to a gene: 13. This CDR3 contains 17 residues. Germline V lookup: CDR1 SGHTA, CDR2 FQGNSA. The CDR3 nucleotides read TGTGCCAGCAGCTTGTTATTAGCGGGGGCCCGTTTGTACGAGCAGTACTTC. This codes for CASSLLLAGARLYEQYF.

V and J are TRBV29-1 and TRBJ2-2; 7 nucleotides align to TRBD2. The ends lost 7 bases at V and 1 base at J; junction bases unmatched: 9. This CDR3 is 15 amino acids long. Germline CDR1 is SQVTM and CDR2 is ANQGSEA. The CDR3 here is CSAGGSSLNTGELFF. The CDR3 bases are TGCAGCGCCGGGGGGTCAAGCCTGAACACCGGGGAGCTGTTTTTT.

V gene TRBV23-1 combines with J gene TRBJ1-6; 8 bases map to TRBD1. TRBV23-1 is an ORF for which the function is uncertain. Trimming cost V 0 bases and J 6 bases; bases outside gene matches: 4. The CDR3 extends over 16 amino acids. The CDR3 reads CASSQSSRGLNSPLHF. The CDR3 nucleotides are TGCGCCAGCAGTCAATCGTCCAGGGGGCTTAATTCACCCCTCCACTTT.

The chain couples TRBV7-2 to TRBJ1-1; D is uncertain. Germline lookup yields CDR1 SGHTA and CDR2 FQGNSA. This CDR3 region has 14 residues. V dropped 2 bases and J dropped 4 bases, with 11 bases sitting between them. As DNA, the CDR3 is TGTGCCAGCAGCTTATCGGGGAGTGGCACTGAAGCTTTCTTT. Translating it yields CASSLSGSGTEAFF. Full variable domain (outside the CDR3, taken from reference TRBV7-2 and TRBJ1-1): GAGVSQSPSNKVTEKGKDVELRCDPISGHTALYWYRQSLGQGLEFLIYFQGNSAPDKSGLPSDRFSAERTGGSVSTLTIQRTQQEDSAVYLCASSLSGSGTEAFFGQGTRLTVV.

The chain uses TRBV5-4 and TRBJ2-7; tentatively, D is TRBD2 (5 bases). From germline, CDR1 is SGHNT and CDR2 YYREEE (reference sequence). V dropped 0 bases and J dropped 1 base, with 17 bases sitting between them. The CDR3 spans 17 residues. CDR3 residues: CASSLDGGSGRSYEQYF. The CDR3 DNA sequence: TGTGCCAGCAGCTTGGACGGTGGGTCGGGGAGATCCTACGAGCAGTACTTC.

The chain employs TRBV9 and TRBJ2-2; 7 bases map to TRBD1. This CDR3 is 16 amino acids long. Germline CDR1 reads SGDLS; CDR2 reads YYNGEE. The V and J ends lost 4 bases and 3 bases, in that order; junction bases with no gene match: 9. CDR3 region: CASSLRQGMYTGELFF. In DNA, the CDR3 is TGTGCCAGCAGCTTACGACAGGGAATGTACACCGGGGAGCTGTTTTTT.

The J gene is TRBJ1-2, the V gene TRBV27, with TRBD1 matching 8 bases. This CDR3 contains 15 residues. Per germline, CDR1 MNHEY and CDR2 SMNVEV (reference sequence). V was clipped by 6 bases and J by 4 bases; unmatched bases: 10. The CDR3 coding sequence is TGTGCCAGCAGCCGAGGTGGGCAGGGGGCCTATGGCTACACCTTC. This sequence encodes CASSRGGQGAYGYTF.

This chain connects TRBV19 to TRBJ2-7; 11 bases map to TRBD2. The germline gives CDR1 LNHDA, CDR2 SQIVND (reference sequence). Trimming cost V 3 bases and J 7 bases; bases outside gene matches: 11. The CDR3 sequence is 16 residues long. CDR3 sequence (DNA): TGTGCCAGTAGTATGGGACTAGCGGCCCTACTGAGGGAGCAGTACTTC. It is translated as CASSMGLAALLREQYF.

This chain joins TRBV7-9 and TRBJ2-5; 10 nucleotides align to TRBD2. Germline V gene lookup returns CDR1 SEHNR and CDR2 FQNEAQ (reference sequence). The ends lost 5 bases at V and 4 bases at J; junction bases unmatched: 7. This CDR3 region has 15 residues. The CDR3 loop is CASSPLAGGRETQYF. Here the CDR3 DNA reads TGTGCCAGCAGCCCCTTAGCGGGGGGCCGAGAGACCCAGTACTTC.

The CDR3 DNA reads as TGTGCCAGCAGCTTAGTTAATTTCTACAATGAGCAGTTCTTC. This translates into CASSLVNFYNEQFF. The rearrangement joins TRBV7-2 to TRBJ2-1; D is undetermined. Germline V gene data show CDR1 as SGHTA and CDR2 as FQGNSA. Trimming left V 1 base short and J 3 bases short, with 7 bases between. This CDR3 has 14 amino acids.

The V and J genes are TRBV7-6 and TRBJ2-1; 11 bases fit TRBD1. The CDR3 has 15 residues. Germline CDR1 reads SGHVS; CDR2 reads FNYEAQ. The J segment lost 9 bases and the V segment lost 1 base, leaving 5 bases of the junction unmatched. This CDR3 reads CASSLDGTGGTEQFF. DNA for the CDR3: TGTGCCAGCAGCTTAGACGGGACAGGGGGAACTGAGCAGTTCTTC.

The rearrangement links TRBV7-9 to TRBJ2-6, with 8 bases aligning to TRBD1. The CDR3 extends over 19 amino acids. V dropped 5 bases and J dropped 3; count of bases not matched to a gene: 15. CDR1 is SEHNR and CDR2 is FQNEAQ in the germline V gene (reference sequence). The CDR3 nucleotides read TGTGCCAGCAGCCCGACCCCGGGACAGGCAAATTATGGGGCCAACGTCCTGACTTTC. Encoded protein: CASSPTPGQANYGANVLTF.

The chain carries TRBV11-2 and TRBJ2-7; 11 bases align to TRBD2. The CDR3 length is 18 residues. V was clipped by 2 bases and J by 0 bases; unmatched bases: 9. From germline, CDR1 is SGHAT and CDR2 FQNNGV. The CDR3 nucleotides read TGTGCCAGCAGCTTAAGTAGACTAGCGGGATCCCGCTCCTACGAGCAGTACTTC. The encoded protein is CASSLSRLAGSRSYEQYF. Complete variable domain (other parts from reference TRBV11-2 and TRBJ2-7): EAGVAQSPRYKIIEKRQSVAFWCNPISGHATLYWYQQILGQGPKLLIQFQNNGVVDDSQLPKDRFSAERLKGVDSTLKIQPAKLEDSAVYLCASSLSRLAGSRSYEQYFGPGTRLTVT.

This clone was found a few times. V usage is TRBV7-9 and J usage is TRBJ1-1; 9 bases are shared with TRBD1. V shed 6 bases and J 2 bases; nucleotides not matched to a gene: 4. CDR3 length: 14 residues. In germline, CDR1 is SEHNR, CDR2 FQNEAQ (reference sequence). The CDR3 DNA follows: TGTGCCAGCAGTTCGACAGGGGGAAACACTGAAGCTTTCTTT. Translating it yields CASSSTGGNTEAFF. The full variable domain, rest sourced from reference TRBV7-9 and TRBJ1-1, is DTGVSQNPRHKITKRGQNVTFRCDPISEHNRLYWYRQTLGQGPEFLTYFQNEAQLEKSRLLSDRFSAERPKGSFSTLEIQRTEQGDSAMYLCASSSTGGNTEAFFGQGTRLTVV.

V usage is TRBV5-1 and J usage is TRBJ2-7, with 11 bases aligning to TRBD1. Germline trimming cut 2 bases from V and 3 bases from J; bases unmatched to any gene: 1. The CDR3 is made up of 14 amino acids. Germline V gene sequence: CDR1 SGHRS, CDR2 YFSETQ. The CDR3 region is CASSFGTGGYEQYF. Written as DNA, the CDR3 is TGCGCCAGCAGCTTCGGGACAGGGGGCTACGAGCAGTACTTC.

The genes are TRBV29-1 and TRBJ2-2; TRBD2 might be the D (6 bases). This CDR3 region has 14 residues. V lost 4 bases and J 1 base, leaving 10 bases between the germline ends. Germline assignment: CDR1 SQVTM and CDR2 ANQGSEA. The CDR3 here is CSVVPSVNTGELFF. In nucleotides, the CDR3 is TGCAGCGTTGTTCCTAGCGTGAACACCGGGGAGCTGTTTTTT.

The chain is built from TRBV19 and TRBJ1-5, with TRBD1 matching over 11 bases. The CDR3 length is 18 residues. V shed 4 bases and J 4 bases; nucleotides not matched to a gene: 12. The germline CDR1 and CDR2 sequences are LNHDA and SQIVND (reference sequence). The CDR3 bases are TGTGCCAGTAGTACGATGGGGTTCGGGACAGGGGGGAATCAGCCCCAGCATTTT. This translates into CASSTMGFGTGGNQPQHF.

The chain couples TRBV7-2 to TRBJ2-3; 9 nucleotides line up with TRBD2. This CDR3 comprises 15 residues. V lost 2 bases, J lost 4 bases, and 4 bases stayed unmatched. The V gene's germline CDR1 is SGHTA and CDR2 FQGNSA. The DNA of the CDR3 is TGTGCCAGCAGCTTAATAGCGGGGGCCCCAGATACGCAGTATTTT. It yields the protein CASSLIAGAPDTQYF.